This note documents a single T cell receptor (beta chain) sequence. The specificity of this receptor is unknown. Qualities for individual bases were not recorded, and no much larger clone is one base off. The CDR3 numbers 16 residues from cysteine through phenylalanine. Here the CDR3 DNA is all that survives: 48 bases in frame from base 1. These data are taken from a study of T-cell reconstitution after alpha-beta-depleted transplantation in children (dated by TCRdb to the mid-2010s). With respect to the entire study: Using TCR repertoire profiling, the study quantitatively followed how T-cell immune reconstitution unfolded in children after TCRalphabeta/CD19-depleted allogeneic hematopoietic cell transplantation. Results and caveats for the whole study, not just this receptor: In some patients, the high TCRbeta diversity seen at day 60 was put down to recipient T cells and intrathymic progenitors that had survived conditioning. Over subsequent months, a decline in hyperexpanded clone frequencies was noted, and after one year, T-cell counts and TCRbeta diversity were mostly ascribed to newly produced T cells. About two months after transplant, the apparently early recovery of alphabetaT-cell counts reportedly depended on just several hundred clones that had expanded rapidly and came from non-depleted graft cells.

The protocol used for the library was PCR. Reads for this sample came from an Illumina HiSeq 2500. To normalize quantification of the TCRbeta repertoire, the TCR libraries were built with molecular barcoding that relied on unique molecular identifiers. Using fastp trimming at Q25 and MiXCR clonotype assembly, TCRdb reanalyzed the public sequencing data and kept in-frame beta chains. Each CDR3 protein gets just one entry, which takes the most common genes and DNA from the rows behind it. This sample comprises roughly 420,000 distinct CDR3 sequences, around 15% of them detected only once. The top ten constitute 25% to 30% of the sample. The treatment or condition label here, explained by the study, means: allogeneic hematopoietic cell transplantation with graft depleted of TCRalphabeta T cells and CD19 B cells. The transplant recipients were children given TCRalphabeta/CD19-depleted allogeneic hematopoietic cell grafts.

Sequenced material: PBMCs, mostly from graft donor cells, taken 360 days after TCRalphabeta/CD19-depleted stem cell transplant. The sequence was obtained from a boy younger than two who had a stem cell transplant for Wiskott-Aldrich syndrome, so the T cells may come from the graft donor. In this chain, TRBV21-1 is recombined with TRBJ2-7. TRBV21-1 is an annotated pseudogene. In nucleotide form, the sequence is TGTGCCAGCAGCAAAGATCAAGGCGGCAGCTCCTACGAGCAGTACTTC. It specifies CASSKDQGGSSYEQYF.